This TCR beta chain emerged from a study of memory CD4+ T cells and cytomegalovirus serostatus. Broader study findings: About two fifths of the roughly 160 known CMV-associated TCRbeta sequences appeared in CD4+ memory.

CDR1 and CDR2 from the germline V gene are LNHNV and YYDKDF (reference sequence). With 4 bases removed from V and 6 bases from J, the gap between germline ends came to 15 bases. The CDR3 spans 14 residues. Remarks on this clone: Antigen specificity is unknown.

Per the authors' pipeline: Out-of-frame sequences were removed, leaving 2 million to 2.5 million distinct TCRbeta sequences. Generated by immunoSEQ multiplex PCR, the TCRdb table keeps only in-frame clones and is missing some. V and J calls and clone size are those listed in that table; D and trimming were worked out from the DNA. In the table there are about 52,000 clones, approximately 80% of which are singletons. The sort gate was single viable CD3+CD4+CD8-CD45RO+ cells for memory CD4+ T cells. The clonotype comes from an adult in good health and CMV-seropositive. Sequenced input: memory CD4+ T cells from blood. This chain joins TRBV15 and TRBJ1-2, with D perhaps TRBD1 (5 bases). CDR3 sequence (DNA): TGTGCCACCAGCACTCGATATACGGGGGATGGCTACACCTTC. It is translated as CATSTRYTGDGYTF.